This TCR beta chain was sequenced in a study of regulatory T cells in long-lasting Graves disease. This clonotype was recorded many times. Deletions cut 1 base from V and 9 bases from J, with 10 bases between. The CDR3 contains 13 residues. CDR1 DFQATT and CDR2 SNEGSKA come from the germline V gene (reference sequence). CDR3 regions were amplified by Arm-PCR using iRepertoire HTBI primers to build TCR beta libraries. TCRdb called the multiplex PCR reads again in MiXCR, with one record for every CDR3 protein. The data show 400,000 to 500,000 distinct CDR3 sequences, about 15% seen once. As to time point: newly diagnosed GD, antithyroid drugs for less than 3 months. PBMC RNA served as the TCR library source. The patients included were those that came from an endocrinology department in Xi'an, China. This sample also appeared in a second study, on T cells in Graves' hyperthyroidism and ophthalmopathy. Per that study: First-round RT-PCR of the TCR CDR3 relied on the HTBI primer set.

Sample: peripheral blood mononuclear cells (PBMCs), taken at new diagnosis, from a patient treated with antithyroid drugs. The chain employs TRBV20-1 and TRBJ1-6, with D possibly being TRBD1 (5 bases). This clonotype was sampled from a woman aged 40 to 50 with Graves disease. CDR3 nucleotide sequence: TGCAGTGCTAGAGTCGACGGGGGTTCACCCCTCCACTTT. Amino acid sequence: CSARVDGGSPLHF.